The rows below give T cell receptor beta chains drawn from one sample of a study of blood T cells in healthy people across ages. MiXCR, applied by TCRdb to the 5' RACE reads, yields one record per CDR3 protein. Of some 930,000 distinct CDR3 sequences in the sample, almost 30% were seen once. These sequences were also reported in another study, on T cells of mothers and their children.

The specimen was blood. These receptor sequences come from a woman in her 40s in good health. Each CDR3 is given with its conserved first and last residue. A D gene is named only where the DNA matches it firmly. For some rows the clone size is stated as once, few or many, or as a class when expanded; others skip it.

DNA: TGCAGTTCCTCCGGGACCGAGCCGGGAGATACGCAGTATTTT
CDR3: CSSSGTEPGDTQYF
size: -
J: TRBJ2-3
D: -
V: TRBV20-1

DNA: TGTGCCAGCAGCTTGGCGGGGGGTGGGGTGTATGAGCAGTTCTTC
CDR3: CASSLAGGGVYEQFF
size: -
J: TRBJ2-1
D: TRBD2
V: TRBV7-3

DNA: TGCAGTGCTAGTTTGGGACACACAACTAAGCCCCAGCATTTT
CDR3: CSASLGHTTKPQHF
size: -
J: TRBJ1-5
D: -
V: TRBV20-1

DNA: TGTGCCAGCTCACCAAGGGACAGTGTGGAAGCTTTCTTT
CDR3: CASSPRDSVEAFF
size: many
J: TRBJ1-1
D: TRBD1
V: TRBV18

DNA: TGTGCCAGCAGCTTGGGACGGCAAGGGCTCACTGAAGCTTTCTTT
CDR3: CASSLGRQGLTEAFF
size: -
J: TRBJ1-1
D: -
V: TRBV5-5

DNA: TGTGCCAGCAGTGTTCAGGAGCCTGGGGCCAACGTCCTGACTTTC
CDR3: CASSVQEPGANVLTF
size: few
J: TRBJ2-6
D: -
V: TRBV6-1

DNA: TGTGCCAGCAGCTTAGGGGGCCGGTGGGAAAACATTCAGTACTTC
CDR3: CASSLGGRWENIQYF
size: few
J: TRBJ2-4
D: -
V: TRBV7-2

DNA: TGCAGTGCTAGAGATCAAAGGGGGCCCCTATCTTGGAGCTACGAGCAGTACTTC
CDR3: CSARDQRGPLSWSYEQYF
size: -
J: TRBJ2-7
D: TRBD1
V: TRBV20-1

DNA: TGTGCCACCAGCAGCGGAATCCCTACTATGATAGATACGCAGTATTTT
CDR3: CATSSGIPTMIDTQYF
size: once
J: TRBJ2-3
D: -
V: TRBV15

DNA: TGCGCCAGCAGCTTAGGGACTAGCGGGCACTACGAGCAGTACTTC
CDR3: CASSLGTSGHYEQYF
size: -
J: TRBJ2-7
D: TRBD2
V: TRBV5-1

DNA: TGCAGTGCTAGAGATGGGGGGTCACCCCTCCACTTT
CDR3: CSARDGGSPLHF
size: -
J: TRBJ1-6
D: -
V: TRBV20-1

DNA: TGTGCCAGCACCACATCAGCAGGACGAGATGGCTACACCTTC
CDR3: CASTTSAGRDGYTF
size: -
J: TRBJ1-2
D: -
V: TRBV28

DNA: TGTGCCAGCAGCTTCTTACAGGGGTACGAGCAGTACTTC
CDR3: CASSFLQGYEQYF
size: -
J: TRBJ2-7
D: TRBD1
V: TRBV6-5

DNA: TGTGCCAGCAGCCCTACAGGGTTTCGGGATACGCAGTATTTT
CDR3: CASSPTGFRDTQYF
size: -
J: TRBJ2-3
D: -
V: TRBV7-3

DNA: TGCAGTGCTAGAGGTCCGGACGAAAAACTGTTTTTT
CDR3: CSARGPDEKLFF
size: many
J: TRBJ1-4
D: -
V: TRBV20-1